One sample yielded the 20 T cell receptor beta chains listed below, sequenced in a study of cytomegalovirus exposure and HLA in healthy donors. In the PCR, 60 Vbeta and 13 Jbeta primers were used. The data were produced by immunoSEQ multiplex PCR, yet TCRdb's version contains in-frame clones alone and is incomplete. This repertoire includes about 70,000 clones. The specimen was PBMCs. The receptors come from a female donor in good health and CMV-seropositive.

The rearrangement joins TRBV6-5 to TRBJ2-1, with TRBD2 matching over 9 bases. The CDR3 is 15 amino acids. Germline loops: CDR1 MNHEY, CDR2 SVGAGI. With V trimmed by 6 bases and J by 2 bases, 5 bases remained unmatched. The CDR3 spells CASRSERGAYNEQFF. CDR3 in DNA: TGTGCCAGCAGATCCGAGCGGGGGGCCTACAATGAGCAGTTCTTC.

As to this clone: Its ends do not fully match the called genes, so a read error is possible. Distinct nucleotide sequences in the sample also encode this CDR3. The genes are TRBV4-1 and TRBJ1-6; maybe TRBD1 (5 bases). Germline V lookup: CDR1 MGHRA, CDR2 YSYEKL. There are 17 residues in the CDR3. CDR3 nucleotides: TGCGCCAGCAGCCAAGATAACAGGCACAATCATAATTCACCCCTACACTTT. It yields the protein CASSQDNRHNHNSPLHF.

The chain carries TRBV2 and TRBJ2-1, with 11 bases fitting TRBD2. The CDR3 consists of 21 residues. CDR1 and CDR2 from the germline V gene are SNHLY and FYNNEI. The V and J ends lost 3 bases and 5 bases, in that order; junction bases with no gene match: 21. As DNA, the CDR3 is TGTGCCAGCAGTGAGTACAAGGGGCTTAGCGGGAGGGCCGGGTCCGACAATGAGCAGTTCTTC. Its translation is CASSEYKGLSGRAGSDNEQFF.

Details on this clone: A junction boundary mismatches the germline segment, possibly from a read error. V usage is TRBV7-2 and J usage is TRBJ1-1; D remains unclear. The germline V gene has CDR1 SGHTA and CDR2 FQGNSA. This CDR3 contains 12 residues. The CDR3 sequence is CASSPQNTEDFF. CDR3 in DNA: TGTGCCAGCAGTCCACAGAACACTGAAGATTTCTTT.

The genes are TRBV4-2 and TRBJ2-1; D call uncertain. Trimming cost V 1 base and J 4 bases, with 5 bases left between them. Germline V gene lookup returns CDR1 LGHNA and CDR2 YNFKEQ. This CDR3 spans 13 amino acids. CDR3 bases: TGTGCCAGCAGCCAAGCCCAGTACAATGAGCAGTTCTTC. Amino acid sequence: CASSQAQYNEQFF.

CDR3 sequence reads: CASSPNRQGPTYEQYF. The CDR3 DNA is TGTGCCAGCAGTCCCAATCGACAGGGCCCAACCTACGAGCAGTACTTC. The chain is built from TRBV6-6 and TRBJ2-7; 7 nucleotides align to TRBD1. Germline CDR1 is MNHNY and CDR2 is SVGAGI (reference sequence). The J segment lost 2 bases and the V segment lost 5 bases, leaving 12 bases of the junction unmatched. This CDR3 spans 16 amino acids.

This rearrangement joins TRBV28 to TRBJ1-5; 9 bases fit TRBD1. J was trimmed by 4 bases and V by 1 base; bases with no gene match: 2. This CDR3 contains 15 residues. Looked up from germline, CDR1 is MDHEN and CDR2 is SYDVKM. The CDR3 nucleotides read TGTGCCAGCAGTTTATTTGGGACAGGGAATCAGCCCCAGCATTTT. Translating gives CASSLFGTGNQPQHF. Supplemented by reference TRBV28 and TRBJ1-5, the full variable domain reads DVKVTQSSRYLVKRTGEKVFLECVQDMDHENMFWYRQDPGLGLRLIYFSYDVKMKEKGDIPEGYSVSREKKERFSLILESASTNQTSMYLCASSLFGTGNQPQHFGDGTRLSIL.

CDR3 bases: TGTGCCACCAGCAGAGAGGTCGAGGGCCTTGCCGGGGCCAACGTCCTGACTTTC. Encoded protein: CATSREVEGLAGANVLTF. The rearrangement joins TRBV15 to TRBJ2-6; D may be TRBD2 (5 bases). Trimming took off 0 bases at V and 4 bases at J, with 16 bases between the two ends. The CDR3 has 18 residues. CDR1 LNHNV and CDR2 YYDKDF come from the germline V gene (reference sequence).

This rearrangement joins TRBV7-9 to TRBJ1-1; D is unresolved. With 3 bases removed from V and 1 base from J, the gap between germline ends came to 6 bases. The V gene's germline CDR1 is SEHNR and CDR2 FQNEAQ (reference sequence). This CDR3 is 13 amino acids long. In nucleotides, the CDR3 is TGTGCCAGCAGCTTTCCCGGGAACACTGAAGCTTTCTTT. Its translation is CASSFPGNTEAFF.

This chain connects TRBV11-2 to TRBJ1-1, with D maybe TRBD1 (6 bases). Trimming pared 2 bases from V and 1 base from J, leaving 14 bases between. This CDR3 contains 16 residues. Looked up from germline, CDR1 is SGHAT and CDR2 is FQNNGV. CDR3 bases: TGTGCCAGCAGCTTAATATACAGGGAGGGGAACACTGAAGCTTTCTTT. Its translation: CASSLIYREGNTEAFF.

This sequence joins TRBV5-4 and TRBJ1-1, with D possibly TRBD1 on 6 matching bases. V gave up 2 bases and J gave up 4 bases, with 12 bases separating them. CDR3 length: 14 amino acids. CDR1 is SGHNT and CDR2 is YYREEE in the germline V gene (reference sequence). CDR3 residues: CASSFQAGVTEAFF. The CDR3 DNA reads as TGTGCCAGCAGCTTTCAGGCAGGGGTCACTGAAGCTTTCTTT. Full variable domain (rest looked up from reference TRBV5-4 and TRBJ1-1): ETGVTQSPTHLIKTRGQQVTLRCSSQSGHNTVSWYQQALGQGPQFIFQYYREEENGRGNFPPRFSGLQFPNYSSELNVNALELDDSALYLCASSFQAGVTEAFFGQGTRLTVV.

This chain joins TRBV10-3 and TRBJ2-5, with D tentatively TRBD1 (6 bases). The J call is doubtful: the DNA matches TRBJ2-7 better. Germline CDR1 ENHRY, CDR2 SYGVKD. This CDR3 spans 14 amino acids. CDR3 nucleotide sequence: TGTGCCATCAGCGCTCCGGGACATACCTACGAGCAGTACTTC. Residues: CAISAPGHTYEQYF.

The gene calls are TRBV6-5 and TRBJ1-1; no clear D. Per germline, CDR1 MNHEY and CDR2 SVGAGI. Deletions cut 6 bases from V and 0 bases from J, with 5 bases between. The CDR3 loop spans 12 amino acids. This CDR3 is CASRRMNTEAFF. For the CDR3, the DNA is TGTGCCAGCAGGCGGATGAACACTGAAGCTTTCTTT.

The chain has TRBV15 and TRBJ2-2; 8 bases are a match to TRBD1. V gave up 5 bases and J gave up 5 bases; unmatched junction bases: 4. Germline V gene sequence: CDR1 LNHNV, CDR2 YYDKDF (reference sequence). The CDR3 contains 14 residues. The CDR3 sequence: CATSPRTGTGELFF. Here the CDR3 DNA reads TGTGCCACCAGCCCTAGGACAGGGACCGGGGAGCTGTTTTTT.

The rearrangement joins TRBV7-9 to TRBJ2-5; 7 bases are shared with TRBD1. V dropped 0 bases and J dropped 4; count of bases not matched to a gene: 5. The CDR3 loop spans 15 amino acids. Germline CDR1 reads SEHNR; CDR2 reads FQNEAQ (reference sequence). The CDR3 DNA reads TGTGCCAGCAGCTTAGCCACAGGGGTGCTAGAGACCCAGTACTTC. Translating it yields CASSLATGVLETQYF.

The CDR3 reads CASSPTWDTLNTGELFF. The CDR3, as DNA: TGTGCCAGCAGCCCGACCTGGGACACACTGAACACCGGGGAGCTGTTTTTT. The gene calls are TRBV7-9 and TRBJ2-2, with D tentatively TRBD1 (6 bases). The germline gives CDR1 SEHNR, CDR2 FQNEAQ (reference sequence). The V end was cut by 5 bases, the J end by 1 base, with 17 bases between. This CDR3 is 17 amino acids long.

Written as DNA, the CDR3 is TGTGCCAGTAGTAATACAGGGGGAGAAGGCTACACCTTC. It is translated as CASSNTGGEGYTF. V usage is TRBV19 and J usage is TRBJ1-2, with 8 bases fitting TRBD1. This CDR3 spans 13 amino acids. With V trimmed by 4 bases and J by 8 bases, 6 bases remained unmatched. Per germline, CDR1 LNHDA and CDR2 SQIVND (reference sequence).

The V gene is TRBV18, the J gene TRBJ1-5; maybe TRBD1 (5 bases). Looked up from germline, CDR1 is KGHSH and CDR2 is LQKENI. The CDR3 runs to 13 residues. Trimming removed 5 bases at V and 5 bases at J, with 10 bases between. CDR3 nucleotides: TGTGCCAGCTCATTCACAGGAGATCAGCCCCAGCATTTT. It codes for CASSFTGDQPQHF.

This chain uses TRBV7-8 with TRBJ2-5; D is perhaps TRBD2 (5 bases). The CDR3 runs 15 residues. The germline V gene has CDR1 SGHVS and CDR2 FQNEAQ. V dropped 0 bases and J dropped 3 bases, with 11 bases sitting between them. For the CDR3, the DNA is TGTGCCAGCAGCTTAGCGAACCAGCGGAAAGAGACCCAGTACTTC. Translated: CASSLANQRKETQYF.

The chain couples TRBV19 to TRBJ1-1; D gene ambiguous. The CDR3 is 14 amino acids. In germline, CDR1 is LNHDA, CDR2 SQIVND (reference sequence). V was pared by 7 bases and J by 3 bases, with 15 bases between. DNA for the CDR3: TGTGCCAGTAAACCCCCCGGGAGGGACACTGAAGCTTTCTTT. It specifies CASKPPGRDTEAFF.